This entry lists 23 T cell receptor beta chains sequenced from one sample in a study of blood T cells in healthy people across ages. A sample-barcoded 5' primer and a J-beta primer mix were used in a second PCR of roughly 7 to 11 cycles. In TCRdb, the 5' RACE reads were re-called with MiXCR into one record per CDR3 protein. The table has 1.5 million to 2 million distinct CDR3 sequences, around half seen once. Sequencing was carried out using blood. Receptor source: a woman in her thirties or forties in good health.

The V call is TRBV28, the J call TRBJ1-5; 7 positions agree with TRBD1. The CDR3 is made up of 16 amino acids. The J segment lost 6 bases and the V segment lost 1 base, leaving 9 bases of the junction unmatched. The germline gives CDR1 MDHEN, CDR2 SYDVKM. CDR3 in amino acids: CASSLSRTGRSQPQHF. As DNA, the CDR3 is TGTGCCAGCAGTTTATCACGGACAGGACGCAGTCAGCCCCAGCATTTT.

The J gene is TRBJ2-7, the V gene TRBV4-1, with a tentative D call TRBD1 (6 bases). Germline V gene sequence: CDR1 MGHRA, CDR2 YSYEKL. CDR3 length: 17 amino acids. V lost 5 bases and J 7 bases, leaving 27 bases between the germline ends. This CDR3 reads CASSEIARGRGSREQYF. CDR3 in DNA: TGCGCCAGCAGCGAAATAGCCCGTGGCAGGGGATCTCGGGAGCAGTACTTC.

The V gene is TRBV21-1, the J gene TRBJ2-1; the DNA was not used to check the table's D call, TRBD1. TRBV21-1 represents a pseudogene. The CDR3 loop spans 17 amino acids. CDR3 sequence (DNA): TGCCAGCAGCAAAGTCGGGAAGGAGAATTTTACAGCAATGAGCAGTTCTTC. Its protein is CQQQSREGEFYSNEQFF.

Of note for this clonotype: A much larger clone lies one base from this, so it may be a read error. CDR3 protein: CASSFGLAKTIQYF. DNA for the CDR3: TGTGCCAGCAGTTTCGGACTAGCCAAAACCATTCAGTACTTC. The genes are TRBV12-3 or TRBV12-4 and TRBJ2-4, with 8 bases identical to TRBD2. The CDR3 contains 14 residues.

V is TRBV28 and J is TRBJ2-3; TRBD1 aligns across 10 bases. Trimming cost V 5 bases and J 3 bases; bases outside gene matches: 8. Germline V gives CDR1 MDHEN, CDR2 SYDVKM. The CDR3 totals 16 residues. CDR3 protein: CASSLPGQGRTDTQYF. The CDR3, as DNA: TGTGCCAGCAGTCTACCGGGACAGGGGAGAACAGATACGCAGTATTTT.

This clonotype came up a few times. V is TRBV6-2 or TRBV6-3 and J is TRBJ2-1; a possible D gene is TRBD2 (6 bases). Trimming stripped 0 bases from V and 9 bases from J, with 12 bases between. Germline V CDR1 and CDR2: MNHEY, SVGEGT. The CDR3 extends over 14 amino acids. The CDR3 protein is CASSYSLGGSEQFF. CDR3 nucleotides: TGTGCCAGCAGTTACTCCCTGGGAGGCTCTGAGCAGTTCTTC.

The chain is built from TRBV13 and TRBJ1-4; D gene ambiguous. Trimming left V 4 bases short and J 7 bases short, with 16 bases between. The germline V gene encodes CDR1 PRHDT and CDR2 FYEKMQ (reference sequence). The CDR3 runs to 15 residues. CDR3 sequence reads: CASSSKGTGGEKLFF. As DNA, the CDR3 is TGTGCCAGCAGCTCAAAAGGAACGGGCGGTGAAAAACTGTTTTTT.

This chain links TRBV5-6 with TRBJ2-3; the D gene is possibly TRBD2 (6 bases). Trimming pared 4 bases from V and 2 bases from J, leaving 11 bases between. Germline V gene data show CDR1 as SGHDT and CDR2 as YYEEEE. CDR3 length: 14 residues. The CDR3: CASSGGSLTDTQYF. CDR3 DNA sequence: TGTGCCAGCAGCGGGGGGTCTCTCACAGATACGCAGTATTTT.

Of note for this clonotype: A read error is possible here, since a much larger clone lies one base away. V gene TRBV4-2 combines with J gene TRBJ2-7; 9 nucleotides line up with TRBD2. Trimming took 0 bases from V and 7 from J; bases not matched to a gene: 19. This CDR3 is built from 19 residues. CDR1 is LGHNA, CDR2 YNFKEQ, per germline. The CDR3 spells CASSQDLGLAYLSGSEQYF. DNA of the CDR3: TGTGCCAGCAGCCAAGATCTGGGACTAGCCTATCTTTCGGGTAGTGAGCAGTACTTC.

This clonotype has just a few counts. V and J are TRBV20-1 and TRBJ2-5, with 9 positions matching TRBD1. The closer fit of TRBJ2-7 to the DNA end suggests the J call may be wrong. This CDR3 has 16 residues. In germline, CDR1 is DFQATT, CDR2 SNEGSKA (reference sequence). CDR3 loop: CSATGTGRPPNYEQYF. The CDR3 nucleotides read TGCAGTGCTACGGGGACAGGGCGACCTCCGAACTACGAGCAGTACTTC.

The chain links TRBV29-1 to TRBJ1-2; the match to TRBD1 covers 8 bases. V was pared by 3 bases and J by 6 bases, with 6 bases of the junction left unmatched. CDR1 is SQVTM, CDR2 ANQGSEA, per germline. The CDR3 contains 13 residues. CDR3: CSVEEQGVHGYTF. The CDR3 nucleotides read TGCAGCGTTGAGGAACAGGGGGTCCATGGCTACACCTTC.

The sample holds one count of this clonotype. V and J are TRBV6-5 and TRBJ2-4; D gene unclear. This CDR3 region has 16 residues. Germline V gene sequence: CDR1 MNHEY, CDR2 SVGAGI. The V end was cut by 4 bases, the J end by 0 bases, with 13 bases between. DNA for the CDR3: TGTGCCAGCAGTTCTGTACAGAACCAAGCCAAAAACATTCAGTACTTC. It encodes CASSSVQNQAKNIQYF.

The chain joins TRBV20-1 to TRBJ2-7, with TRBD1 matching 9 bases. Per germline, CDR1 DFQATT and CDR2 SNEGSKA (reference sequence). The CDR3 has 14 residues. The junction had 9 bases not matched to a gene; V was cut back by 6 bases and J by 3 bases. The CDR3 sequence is CSARDRAFHYEQYF. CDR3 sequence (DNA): TGCAGTGCAAGGGACAGGGCATTTCACTACGAGCAGTACTTC.

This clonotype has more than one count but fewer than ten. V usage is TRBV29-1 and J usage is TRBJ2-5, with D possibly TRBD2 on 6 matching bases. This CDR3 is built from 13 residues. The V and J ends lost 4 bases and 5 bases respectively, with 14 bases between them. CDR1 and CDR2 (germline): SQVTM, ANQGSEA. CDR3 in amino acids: CSVVTGVGETQYF. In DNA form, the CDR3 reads TGCAGCGTTGTTACGGGGGTGGGGGAGACCCAGTACTTC.

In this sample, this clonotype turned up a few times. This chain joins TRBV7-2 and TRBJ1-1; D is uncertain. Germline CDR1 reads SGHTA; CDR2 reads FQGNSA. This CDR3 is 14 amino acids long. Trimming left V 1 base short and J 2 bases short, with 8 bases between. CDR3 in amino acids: CASSLGSSNTEAFF. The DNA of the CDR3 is TGTGCCAGCAGCTTAGGGTCCAGCAACACTGAAGCTTTCTTT.

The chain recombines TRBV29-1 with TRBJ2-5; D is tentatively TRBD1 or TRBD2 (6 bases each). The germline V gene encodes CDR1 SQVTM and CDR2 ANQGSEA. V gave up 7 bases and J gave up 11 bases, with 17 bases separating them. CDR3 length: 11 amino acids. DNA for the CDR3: TGCAGCGGGGGGGACACCTACAAGCAGTACTTC. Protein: CSGGDTYKQYF.

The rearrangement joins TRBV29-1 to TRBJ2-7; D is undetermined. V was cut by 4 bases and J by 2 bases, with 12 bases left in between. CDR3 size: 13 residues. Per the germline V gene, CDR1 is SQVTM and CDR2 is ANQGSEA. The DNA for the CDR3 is TGCAGCGTTGGTGAGAGGTTCACCTACGAGCAGTACTTC. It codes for CSVGERFTYEQYF.

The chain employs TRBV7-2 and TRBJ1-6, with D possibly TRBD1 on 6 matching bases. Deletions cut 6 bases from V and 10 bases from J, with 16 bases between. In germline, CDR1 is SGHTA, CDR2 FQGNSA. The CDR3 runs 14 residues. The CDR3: CASSPLPGASPLHF. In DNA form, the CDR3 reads TGTGCCAGCAGTCCACTCCCAGGGGCATCACCCCTCCACTTT. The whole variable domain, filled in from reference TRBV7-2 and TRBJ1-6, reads GAGVSQSPSNKVTEKGKDVELRCDPISGHTALYWYRQSLGQGLEFLIYFQGNSAPDKSGLPSDRFSAERTGGSVSTLTIQRTQQEDSAVYLCASSPLPGASPLHFGNGTRLTVT.

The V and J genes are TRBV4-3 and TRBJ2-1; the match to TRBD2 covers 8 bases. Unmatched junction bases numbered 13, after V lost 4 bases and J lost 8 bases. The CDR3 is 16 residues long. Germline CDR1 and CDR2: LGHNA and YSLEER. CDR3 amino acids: CASSPGLARSPDEQFF. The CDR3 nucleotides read TGCGCCAGCAGCCCCGGACTAGCCCGGTCCCCCGATGAGCAGTTCTTC.

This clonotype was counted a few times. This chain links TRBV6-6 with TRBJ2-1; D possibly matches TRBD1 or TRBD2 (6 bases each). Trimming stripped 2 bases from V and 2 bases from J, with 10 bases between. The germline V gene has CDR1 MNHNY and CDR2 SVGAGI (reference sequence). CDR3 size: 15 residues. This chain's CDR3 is CASSYGGPPYNEQFF. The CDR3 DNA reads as TGTGCCAGCAGTTACGGGGGGCCACCCTACAATGAGCAGTTCTTC.

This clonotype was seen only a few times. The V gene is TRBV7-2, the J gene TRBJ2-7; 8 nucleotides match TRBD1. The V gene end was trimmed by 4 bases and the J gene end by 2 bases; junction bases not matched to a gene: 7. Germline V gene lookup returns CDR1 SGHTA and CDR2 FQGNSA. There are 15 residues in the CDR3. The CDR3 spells CASSSRQGSPYEQYF. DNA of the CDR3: TGTGCCAGCAGCTCCCGACAGGGGTCCCCCTACGAGCAGTACTTC.

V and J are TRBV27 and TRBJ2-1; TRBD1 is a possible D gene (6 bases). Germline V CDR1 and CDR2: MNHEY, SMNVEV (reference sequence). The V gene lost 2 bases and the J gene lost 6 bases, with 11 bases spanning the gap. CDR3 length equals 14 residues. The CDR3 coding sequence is TGTGCCAGCAGTTTAACAGGGCTGATCAATGAGCAGTTCTTC. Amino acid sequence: CASSLTGLINEQFF.

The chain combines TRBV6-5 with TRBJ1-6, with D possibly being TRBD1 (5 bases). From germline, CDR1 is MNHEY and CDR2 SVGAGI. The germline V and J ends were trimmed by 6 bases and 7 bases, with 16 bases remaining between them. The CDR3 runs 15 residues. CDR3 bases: TGTGCCAGCAGCTCCCCGGGACTGCGGAATTCACCCCTCCACTTT. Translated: CASSSPGLRNSPLHF.